This TCR beta chain was identified during a study of CD8+ T cells in alopecia areata. Indicated treatment: oral pan-JAK inhibitor, 5-10 mg twice daily. The CDR3 sequence is 13 residues long. The germline V and J ends were trimmed by 5 bases and 7 bases, with 14 bases remaining between them. Germline CDR1 LNHDA, CDR2 SQIVND (reference sequence). A note on this clone: As yet, its antigen is unknown.

Study-wide results and caveats: Only one nonresponder was present, which leaves the link between baseline CD8+ expansion and response uncertain.

Extraction and reverse transcription of RNA yielded cDNA as the sequencing template. Produced via immunoSEQ multiplex PCR; TCRdb's table is partial and in-frame only. In the table there are 200,000 to 250,000 clones, around three fifths of which are singletons. The V gene is TRBV19, the J gene TRBJ2-5, with TRBD1 as a possible D gene (5 bases). This TCR came from a human donor with alopecia areata. The sample in question was CD4+ T cells sorted from blood, obtained at week 4, from a patient treated with tofacitinib. The CDR3 sequence: CASSLQGQSTQYF. CDR3 coding DNA: TGTGCCAGTAGTCTGCAGGGTCAGTCGACCCAGTACTTC.